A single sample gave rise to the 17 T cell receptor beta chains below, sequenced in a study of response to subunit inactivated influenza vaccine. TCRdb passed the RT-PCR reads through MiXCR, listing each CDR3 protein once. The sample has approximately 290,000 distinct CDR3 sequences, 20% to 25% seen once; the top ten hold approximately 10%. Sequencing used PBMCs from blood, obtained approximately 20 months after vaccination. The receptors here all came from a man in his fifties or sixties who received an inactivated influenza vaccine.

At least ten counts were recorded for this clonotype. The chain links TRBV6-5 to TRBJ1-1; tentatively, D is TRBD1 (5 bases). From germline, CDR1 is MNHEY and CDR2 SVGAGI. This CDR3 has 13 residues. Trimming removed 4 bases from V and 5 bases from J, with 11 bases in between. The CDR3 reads CASSSGPWTEAFF. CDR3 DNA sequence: TGTGCCAGCAGTTCGGGACCCTGGACTGAAGCTTTCTTT.

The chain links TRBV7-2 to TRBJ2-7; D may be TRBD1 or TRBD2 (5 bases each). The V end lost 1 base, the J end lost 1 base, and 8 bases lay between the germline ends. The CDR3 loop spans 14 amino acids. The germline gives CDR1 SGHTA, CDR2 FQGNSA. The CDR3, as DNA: TGTGCCAGCAGCTTAGGGGGGAAATCCTACGAGCAGTACTTC. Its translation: CASSLGGKSYEQYF.

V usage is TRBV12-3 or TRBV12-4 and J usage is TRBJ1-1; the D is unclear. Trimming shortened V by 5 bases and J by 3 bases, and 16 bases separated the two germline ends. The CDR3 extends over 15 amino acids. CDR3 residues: CASSPAAKLDTEAFF. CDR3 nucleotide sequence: TGTGCCAGCAGTCCAGCCGCAAAGCTGGACACTGAAGCTTTCTTT.

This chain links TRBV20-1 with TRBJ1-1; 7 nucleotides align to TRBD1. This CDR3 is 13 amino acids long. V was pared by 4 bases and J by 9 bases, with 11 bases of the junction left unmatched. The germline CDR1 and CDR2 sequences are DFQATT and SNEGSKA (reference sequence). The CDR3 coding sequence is TGCAGTGCTATAGGGGGCGCCTTCGCTAAAGCTTTCTTT. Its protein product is CSAIGGAFAKAFF.

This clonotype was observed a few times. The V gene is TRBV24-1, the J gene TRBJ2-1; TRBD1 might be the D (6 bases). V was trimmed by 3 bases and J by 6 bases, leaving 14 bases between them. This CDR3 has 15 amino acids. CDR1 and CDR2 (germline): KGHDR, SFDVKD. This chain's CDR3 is CATSDRGSSINEQFF. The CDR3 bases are TGTGCCACCAGTGATAGGGGGAGTAGCATCAATGAGCAGTTCTTC.

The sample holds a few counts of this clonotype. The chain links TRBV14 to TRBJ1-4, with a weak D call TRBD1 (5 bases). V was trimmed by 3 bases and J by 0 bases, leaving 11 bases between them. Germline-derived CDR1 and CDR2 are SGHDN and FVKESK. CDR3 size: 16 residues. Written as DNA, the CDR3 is TGTGCCAGCAGCCACCACACAGGTGCAACTAATGAAAAACTGTTTTTT. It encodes CASSHHTGATNEKLFF. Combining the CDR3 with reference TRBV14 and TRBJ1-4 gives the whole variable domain EAGVTQFPSHSVIEKGQTVTLRCDPISGHDNLYWYRRVMGKEIKFLLHFVKESKQDESGMPNNRFLAERTGGTYSTLKVQPAELEDSGVYFCASSHHTGATNEKLFFGSGTQLSVL.

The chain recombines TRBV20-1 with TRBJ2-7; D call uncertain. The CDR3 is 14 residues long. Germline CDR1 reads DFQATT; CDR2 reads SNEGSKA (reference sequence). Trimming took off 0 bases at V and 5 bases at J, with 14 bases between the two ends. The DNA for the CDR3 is TGCAGTGCTAGAGATAGGCCAGACTTCCACGAGCAGTACTTC. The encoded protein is CSARDRPDFHEQYF.

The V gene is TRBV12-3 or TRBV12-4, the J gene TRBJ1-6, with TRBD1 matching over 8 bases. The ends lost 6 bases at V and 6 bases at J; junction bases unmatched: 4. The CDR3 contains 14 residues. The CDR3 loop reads CASRDRVGNSPLHF. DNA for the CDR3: TGTGCCAGCAGGGACAGGGTCGGTAATTCACCCCTCCACTTT.

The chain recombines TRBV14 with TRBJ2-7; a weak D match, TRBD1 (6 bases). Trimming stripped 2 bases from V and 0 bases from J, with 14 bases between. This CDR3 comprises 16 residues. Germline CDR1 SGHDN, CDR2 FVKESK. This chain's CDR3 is CASSQHRVASSYEQYF. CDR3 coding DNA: TGTGCCAGCAGCCAACACAGGGTCGCGAGCTCCTACGAGCAGTACTTC.

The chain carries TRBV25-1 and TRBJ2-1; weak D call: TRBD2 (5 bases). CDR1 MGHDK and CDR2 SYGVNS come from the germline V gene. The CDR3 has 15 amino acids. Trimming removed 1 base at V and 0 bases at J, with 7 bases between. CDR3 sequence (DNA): TGTGCCAGCAGTGAATTCGGGGTCTCCTACAATGAGCAGTTCTTC. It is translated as CASSEFGVSYNEQFF.

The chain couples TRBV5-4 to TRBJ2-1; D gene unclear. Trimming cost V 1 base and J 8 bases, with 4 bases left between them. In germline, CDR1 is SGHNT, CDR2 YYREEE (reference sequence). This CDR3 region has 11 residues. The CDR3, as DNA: TGTGCCAGCAGCTTGTGGGATGAGCAGTTCTTC. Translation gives CASSLWDEQFF.

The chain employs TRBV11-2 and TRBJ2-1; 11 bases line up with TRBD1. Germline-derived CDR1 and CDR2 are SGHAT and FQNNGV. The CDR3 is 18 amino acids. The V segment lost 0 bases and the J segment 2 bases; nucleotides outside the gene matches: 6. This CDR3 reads CASSLELPGQGAYNEQFF. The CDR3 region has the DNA TGTGCCAGCAGCTTAGAACTACCGGGACAGGGGGCCTACAATGAGCAGTTCTTC.

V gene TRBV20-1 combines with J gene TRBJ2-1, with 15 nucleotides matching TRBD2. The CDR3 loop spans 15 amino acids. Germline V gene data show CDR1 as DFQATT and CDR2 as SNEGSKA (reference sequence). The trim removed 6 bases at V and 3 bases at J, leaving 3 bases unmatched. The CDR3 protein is CSARTSGRVYNEQFF. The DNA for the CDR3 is TGCAGTGCGCGGACTAGCGGGAGGGTCTACAATGAGCAGTTCTTC.

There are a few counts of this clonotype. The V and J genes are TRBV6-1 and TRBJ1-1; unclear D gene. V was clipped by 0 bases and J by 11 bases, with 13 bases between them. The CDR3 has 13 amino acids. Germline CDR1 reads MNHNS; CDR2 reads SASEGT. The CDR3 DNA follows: TGTGCCAGCAGTGAAGCGAAGAGGGAAGAGGCTTTCTTT. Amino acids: CASSEAKREEAFF.

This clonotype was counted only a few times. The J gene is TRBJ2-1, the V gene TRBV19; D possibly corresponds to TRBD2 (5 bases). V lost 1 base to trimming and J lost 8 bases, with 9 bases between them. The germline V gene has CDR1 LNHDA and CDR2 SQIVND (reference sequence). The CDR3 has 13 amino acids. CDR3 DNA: TGTGCCAGTAGTATAGGCGACTATTATGAGCAGTTCTTC. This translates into CASSIGDYYEQFF.

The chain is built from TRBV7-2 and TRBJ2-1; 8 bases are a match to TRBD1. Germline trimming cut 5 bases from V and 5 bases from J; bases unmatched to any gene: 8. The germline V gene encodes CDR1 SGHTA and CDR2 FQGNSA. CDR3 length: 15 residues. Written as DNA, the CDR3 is TGTGCCAGCAGCCCTGGGACAGGAACTCACAATGAGCAGTTCTTC. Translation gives CASSPGTGTHNEQFF.

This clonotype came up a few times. The DNA of the CDR3 is TGTGCCAGCACAGAGGGCGGGGAGCTGTTTTTT. Translated, it gives CASTEGGELFF. The J gene is TRBJ2-2, the V gene TRBV7-6; D possibly corresponds to TRBD2 (5 bases). Trimming cost V 7 bases and J 7 bases, with 7 bases left between them. The germline V gene encodes CDR1 SGHVS and CDR2 FNYEAQ. The CDR3 consists of 11 residues.